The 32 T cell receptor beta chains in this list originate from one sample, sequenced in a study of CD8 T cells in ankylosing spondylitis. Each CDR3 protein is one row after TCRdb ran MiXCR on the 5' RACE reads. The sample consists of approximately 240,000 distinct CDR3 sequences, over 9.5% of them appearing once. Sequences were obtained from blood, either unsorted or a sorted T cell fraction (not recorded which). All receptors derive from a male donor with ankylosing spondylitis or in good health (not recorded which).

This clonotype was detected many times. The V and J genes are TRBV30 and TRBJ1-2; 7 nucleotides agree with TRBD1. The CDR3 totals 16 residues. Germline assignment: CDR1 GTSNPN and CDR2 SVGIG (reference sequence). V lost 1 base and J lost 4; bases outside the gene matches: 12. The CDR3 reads CAWSGPTEQGLYGYTF. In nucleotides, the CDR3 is TGTGCCTGGAGTGGACCCACCGAACAGGGGCTCTATGGCTACACCTTC.

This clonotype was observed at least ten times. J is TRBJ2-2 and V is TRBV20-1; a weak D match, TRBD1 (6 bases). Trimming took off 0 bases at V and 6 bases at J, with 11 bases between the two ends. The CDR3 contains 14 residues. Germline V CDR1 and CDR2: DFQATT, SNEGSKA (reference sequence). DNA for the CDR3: TGCAGTGCTAGAGATCCCAGGGGAGCCGGGGAGCTGTTTTTT. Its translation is CSARDPRGAGELFF.

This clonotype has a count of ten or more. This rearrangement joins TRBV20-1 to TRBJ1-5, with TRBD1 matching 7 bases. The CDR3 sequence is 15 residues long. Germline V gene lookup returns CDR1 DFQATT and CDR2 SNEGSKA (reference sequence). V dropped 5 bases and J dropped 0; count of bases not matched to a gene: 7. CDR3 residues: CSAEDGTVSNQPQHF. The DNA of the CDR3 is TGCAGTGCTGAAGACGGGACAGTTAGCAATCAGCCCCAGCATTTT.

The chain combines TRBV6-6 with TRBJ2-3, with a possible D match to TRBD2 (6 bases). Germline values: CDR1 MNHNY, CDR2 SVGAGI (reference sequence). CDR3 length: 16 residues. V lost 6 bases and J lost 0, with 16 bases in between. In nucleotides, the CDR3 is TGTGCCAGCAGCAGGAGGTCGGGAGCTAGCACAGATACGCAGTATTTT. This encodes CASSRRSGASTDTQYF.

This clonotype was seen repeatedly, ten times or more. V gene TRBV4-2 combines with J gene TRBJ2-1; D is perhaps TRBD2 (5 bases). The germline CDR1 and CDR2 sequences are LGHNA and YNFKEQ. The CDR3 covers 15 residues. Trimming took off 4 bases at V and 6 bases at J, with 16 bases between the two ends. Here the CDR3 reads CASSPRAKEANEQFF. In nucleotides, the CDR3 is TGTGCCAGCAGCCCGCGGGCTAAAGAGGCCAATGAGCAGTTCTTC.

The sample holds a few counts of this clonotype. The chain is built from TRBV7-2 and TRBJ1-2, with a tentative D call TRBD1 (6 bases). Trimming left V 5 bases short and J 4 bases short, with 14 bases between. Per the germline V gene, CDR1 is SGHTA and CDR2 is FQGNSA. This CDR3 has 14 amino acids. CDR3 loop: CASSPQGGGYGYTF. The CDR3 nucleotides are TGTGCCAGCAGCCCACAGGGTGGAGGCTATGGCTACACCTTC. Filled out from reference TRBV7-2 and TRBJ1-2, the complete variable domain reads GAGVSQSPSNKVTEKGKDVELRCDPISGHTALYWYRQSLGQGLEFLIYFQGNSAPDKSGLPSDRFSAERTGGSVSTLTIQRTQQEDSAVYLCASSPQGGGYGYTFGSGTRLTVV.

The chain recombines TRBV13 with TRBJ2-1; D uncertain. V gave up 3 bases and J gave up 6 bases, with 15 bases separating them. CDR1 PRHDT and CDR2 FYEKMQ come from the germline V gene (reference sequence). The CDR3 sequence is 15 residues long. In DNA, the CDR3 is TGTGCCAGCAGCTTTACCGGGCGAGTACGCAATGAGCAGTTCTTC. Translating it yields CASSFTGRVRNEQFF.

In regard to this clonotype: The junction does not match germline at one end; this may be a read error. The DNA for the CDR3 is TGTGCTATCAGTGAGTCGGGGGGTCTGGATACGCAGTATTTT. As protein: CAISESGGLDTQYF. The rearrangement links TRBV10-3 to TRBJ2-3, with TRBD2 matching 7 bases. CDR1 and CDR2 from the germline V gene are ENHRY and SYGVKD. The CDR3 is made up of 14 amino acids.

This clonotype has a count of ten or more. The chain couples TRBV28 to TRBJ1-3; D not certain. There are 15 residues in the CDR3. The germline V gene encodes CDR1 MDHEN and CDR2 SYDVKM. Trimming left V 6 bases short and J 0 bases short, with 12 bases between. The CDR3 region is CASSIDGSSGNTIYF. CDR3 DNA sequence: TGTGCCAGCAGCATCGACGGAAGCTCTGGAAACACCATATATTTT. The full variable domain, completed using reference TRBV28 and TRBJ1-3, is DVKVTQSSRYLVKRTGEKVFLECVQDMDHENMFWYRQDPGLGLRLIYFSYDVKMKEKGDIPEGYSVSREKKERFSLILESASTNQTSMYLCASSIDGSSGNTIYFGEGSWLTVV.

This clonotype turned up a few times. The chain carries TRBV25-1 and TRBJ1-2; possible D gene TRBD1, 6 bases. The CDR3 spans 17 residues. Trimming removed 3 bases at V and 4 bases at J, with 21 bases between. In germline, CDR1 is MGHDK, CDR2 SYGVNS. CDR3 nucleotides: TGTGCCAGCAGTGATCAACCACAGGGAGCTCAAGGCTATGGCTACACCTTC. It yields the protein CASSDQPQGAQGYGYTF.

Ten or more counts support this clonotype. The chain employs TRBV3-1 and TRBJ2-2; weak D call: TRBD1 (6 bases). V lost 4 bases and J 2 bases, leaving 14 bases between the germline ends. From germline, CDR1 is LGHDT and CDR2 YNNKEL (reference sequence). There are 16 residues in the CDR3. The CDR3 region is CASSPLGTLNTGELFF. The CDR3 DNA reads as TGTGCCAGCAGCCCCCTCGGGACACTCAACACCGGGGAGCTGTTTTTT.

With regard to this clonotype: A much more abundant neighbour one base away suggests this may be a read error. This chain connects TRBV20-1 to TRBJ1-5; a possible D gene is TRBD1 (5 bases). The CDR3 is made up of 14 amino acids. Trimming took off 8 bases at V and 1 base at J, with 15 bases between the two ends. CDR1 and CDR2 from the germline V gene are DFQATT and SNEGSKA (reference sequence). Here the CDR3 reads CSTREDTSNQPQHF. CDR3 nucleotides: TGCAGTACTCGAGAGGACACCAGCAATCAGCCCCAGCATTTT.

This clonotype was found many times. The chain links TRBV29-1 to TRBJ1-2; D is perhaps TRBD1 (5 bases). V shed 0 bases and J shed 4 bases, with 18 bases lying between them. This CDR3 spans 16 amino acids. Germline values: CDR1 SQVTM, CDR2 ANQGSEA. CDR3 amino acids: CSVEDQGGAGIYGYTF. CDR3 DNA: TGCAGCGTTGAAGATCAAGGAGGGGCCGGTATCTATGGCTACACCTTC.

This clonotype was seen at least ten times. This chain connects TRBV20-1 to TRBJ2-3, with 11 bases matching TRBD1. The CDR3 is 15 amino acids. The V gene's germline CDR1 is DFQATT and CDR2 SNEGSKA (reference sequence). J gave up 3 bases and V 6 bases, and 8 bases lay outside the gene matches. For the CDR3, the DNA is TGCAGTGCCCAGGACAGGGGGCGAGTGACAGATACGCAGTATTTT. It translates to CSAQDRGRVTDTQYF.

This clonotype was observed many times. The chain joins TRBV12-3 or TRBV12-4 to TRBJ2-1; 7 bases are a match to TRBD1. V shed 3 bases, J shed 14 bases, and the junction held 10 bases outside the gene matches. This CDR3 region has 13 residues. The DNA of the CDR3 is TGTGCCAGCAGTTTTGGCGCGACAGGGAAGGAGTTCTTC. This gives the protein CASSFGATGKEFF.

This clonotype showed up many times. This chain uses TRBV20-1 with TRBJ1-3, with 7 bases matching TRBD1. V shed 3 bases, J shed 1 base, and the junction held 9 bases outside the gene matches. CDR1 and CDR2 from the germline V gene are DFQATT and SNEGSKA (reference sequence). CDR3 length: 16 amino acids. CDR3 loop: CSASVLTGVSGNTIYF. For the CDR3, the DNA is TGCAGTGCTAGTGTCCTAACAGGGGTATCTGGAAACACCATATATTTT.

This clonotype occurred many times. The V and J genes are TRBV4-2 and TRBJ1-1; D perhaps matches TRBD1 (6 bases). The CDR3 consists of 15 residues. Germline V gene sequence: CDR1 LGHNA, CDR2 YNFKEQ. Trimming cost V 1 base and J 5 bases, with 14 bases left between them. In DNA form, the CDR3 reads TGTGCCAGCAGCCAAGGGGGCAGGGGAGGGACTGAAGCTTTCTTT. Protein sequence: CASSQGGRGGTEAFF.

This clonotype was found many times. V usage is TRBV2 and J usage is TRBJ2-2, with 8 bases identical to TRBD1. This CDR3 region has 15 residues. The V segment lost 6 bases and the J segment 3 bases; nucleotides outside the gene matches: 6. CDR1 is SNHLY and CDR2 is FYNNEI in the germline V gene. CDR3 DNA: TGTGCCAGCAGACCGGACAGGGCGCACACCGGGGAGCTGTTTTTT. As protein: CASRPDRAHTGELFF. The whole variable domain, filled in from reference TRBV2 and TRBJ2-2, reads EPEVTQTPSHQVTQMGQEVILRCVPISNHLYFYWYRQILGQKVEFLVSFYNNEISEKSEIFDDQFSVERPDGSNFTLKIRSTKLEDSAMYFCASRPDRAHTGELFFGEGSRLTVL.

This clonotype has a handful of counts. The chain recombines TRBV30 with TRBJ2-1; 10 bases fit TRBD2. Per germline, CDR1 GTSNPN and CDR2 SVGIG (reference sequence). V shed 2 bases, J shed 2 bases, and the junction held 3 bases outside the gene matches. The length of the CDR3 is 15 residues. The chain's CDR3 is CAWSSAGGAYNEQFF. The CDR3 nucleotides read TGTGCCTGGAGTTCAGCGGGAGGGGCCTACAATGAGCAGTTCTTC.

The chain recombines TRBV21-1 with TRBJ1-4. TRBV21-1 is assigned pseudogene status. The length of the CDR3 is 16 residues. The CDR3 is CASSKWRRKYEEKLFF. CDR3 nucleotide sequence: TGTGCCAGCAGCAAATGGAGGCGGAAGTATGAGGAAAAACTGTTTTTT.

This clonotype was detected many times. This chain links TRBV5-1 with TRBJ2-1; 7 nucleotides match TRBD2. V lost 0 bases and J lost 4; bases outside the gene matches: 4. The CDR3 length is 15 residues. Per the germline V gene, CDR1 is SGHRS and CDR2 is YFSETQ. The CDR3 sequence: CASSLVVSGYNEQFF. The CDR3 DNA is TGCGCCAGCAGCTTGGTGGTTAGCGGGTACAATGAGCAGTTCTTC.

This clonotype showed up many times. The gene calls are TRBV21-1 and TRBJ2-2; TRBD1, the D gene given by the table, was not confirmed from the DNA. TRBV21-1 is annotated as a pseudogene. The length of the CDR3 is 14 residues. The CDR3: CASSTDRGTGELFF. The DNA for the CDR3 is TGTGCCAGCAGCACGGACAGGGGGACCGGGGAGCTGTTTTTT.

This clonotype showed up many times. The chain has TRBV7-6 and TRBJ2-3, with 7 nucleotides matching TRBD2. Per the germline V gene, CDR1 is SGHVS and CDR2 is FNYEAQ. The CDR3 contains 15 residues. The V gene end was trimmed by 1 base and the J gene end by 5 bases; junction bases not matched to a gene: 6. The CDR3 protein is CASSLVPAGKDTQYF. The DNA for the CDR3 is TGTGCCAGCAGCTTAGTTCCAGCGGGGAAAGATACGCAGTATTTT.

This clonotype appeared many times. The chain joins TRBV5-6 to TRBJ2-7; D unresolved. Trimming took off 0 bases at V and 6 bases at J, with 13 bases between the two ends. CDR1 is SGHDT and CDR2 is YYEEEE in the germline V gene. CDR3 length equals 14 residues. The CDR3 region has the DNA TGTGCCAGCAGCTTGGTACACCGAACCTTCGAGCAGTACTTC. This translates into CASSLVHRTFEQYF.

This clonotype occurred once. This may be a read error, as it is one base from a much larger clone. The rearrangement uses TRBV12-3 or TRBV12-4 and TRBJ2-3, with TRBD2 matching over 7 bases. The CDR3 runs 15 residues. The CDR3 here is CGSSLTGGGRDTQYF. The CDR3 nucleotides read TGTGGCAGCAGTTTAACTGGCGGGGGTAGGGATACGCAGTATTTT.

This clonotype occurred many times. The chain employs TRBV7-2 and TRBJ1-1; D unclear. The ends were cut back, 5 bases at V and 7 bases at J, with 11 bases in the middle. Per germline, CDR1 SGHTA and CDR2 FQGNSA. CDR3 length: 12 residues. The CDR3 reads CASSAPDREAFF. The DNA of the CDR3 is TGTGCCAGCAGCGCTCCGGACCGTGAAGCTTTCTTT.

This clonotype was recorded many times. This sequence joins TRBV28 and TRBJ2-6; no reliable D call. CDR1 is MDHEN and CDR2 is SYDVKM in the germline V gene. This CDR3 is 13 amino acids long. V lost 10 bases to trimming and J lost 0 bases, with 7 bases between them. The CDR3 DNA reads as TGTGCCACCGGCCTCTCTGGGGCCAACGTCCTGACTTTC. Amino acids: CATGLSGANVLTF.

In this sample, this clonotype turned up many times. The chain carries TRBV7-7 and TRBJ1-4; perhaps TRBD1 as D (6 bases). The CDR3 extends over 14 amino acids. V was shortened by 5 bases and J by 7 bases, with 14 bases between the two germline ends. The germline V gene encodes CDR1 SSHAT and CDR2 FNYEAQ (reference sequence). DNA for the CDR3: TGTGCCAGCAGCCCGGAGGGGGGAAGTGAAAAACTGTTTTTT. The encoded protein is CASSPEGGSEKLFF.

The DNA of the CDR3 is TGTGCCAGCAGCTTCACAACAGAGATCCAAGAGACCCAGTACTTC. Amino acids: CASSFTTEIQETQYF. V usage is TRBV5-4 and J usage is TRBJ2-5; D remains ambiguous. Germline CDR1 reads SGHNT; CDR2 reads YYREEE (reference sequence). The ends were cut back, 2 bases at V and 1 base at J, with 12 bases in the middle. This CDR3 has 15 residues.

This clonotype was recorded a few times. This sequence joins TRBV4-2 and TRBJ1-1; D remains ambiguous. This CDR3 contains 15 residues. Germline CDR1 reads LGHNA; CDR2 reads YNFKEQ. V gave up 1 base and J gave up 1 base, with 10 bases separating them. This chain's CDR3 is CASSQAAGENTEAFF. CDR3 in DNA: TGTGCCAGCAGCCAAGCGGCAGGAGAGAACACTGAAGCTTTCTTT.

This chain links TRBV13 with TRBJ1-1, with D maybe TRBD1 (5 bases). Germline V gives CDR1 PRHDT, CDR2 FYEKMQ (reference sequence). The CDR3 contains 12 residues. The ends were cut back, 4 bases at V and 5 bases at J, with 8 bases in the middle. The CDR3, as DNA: TGTGCCAGCAGCTCCAGGGCAACTGAAGCTTTCTTT. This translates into CASSSRATEAFF.

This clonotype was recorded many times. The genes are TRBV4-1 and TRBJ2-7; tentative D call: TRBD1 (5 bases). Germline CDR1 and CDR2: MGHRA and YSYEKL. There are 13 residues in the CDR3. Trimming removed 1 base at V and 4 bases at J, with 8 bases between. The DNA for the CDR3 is TGCGCCAGCAGCCAAGTAGACAGATACGAGCAGTACTTC. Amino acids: CASSQVDRYEQYF.